These T cell receptor beta chains were read from a single sample in a study of blood T cell repertoires in COVID-19. Profiling relied on immunoSEQ multiplex PCR, and the TCRdb table lists in-frame clones only, not all of them. The table lists about 150,000 clones, roughly 80% of them singletons, with roughly 2.2% in the top ten. Sample: peripheral blood. The receptor set was obtained from a man between 65 and 85 years old with acute or convalescent COVID-19. Each CDR3 is given without its conserved first and last residue.

v_gene	len	j_gene	CDR3aa
TRBV5-8	14	TRBJ2-1	ASSLAERGPYNEQF
TRBV28	11	TRBJ1-2	ASTSGRSNGYT
TRBV14	13	TRBJ2-3	ASSQDGGYTDTQY
TRBV24-1	11	TRBJ1-1	ATSAGWNTEAF
TRBV21-1	17	TRBJ2-3	ASTPPWLAGARVTDTQY
TRBV29-1	12	TRBJ2-3	SVEGGRLVGTQY
TRBV3-1/TRBV3-2	10	TRBJ1-5	ASGQSNQPQH
TRBV19	12	TRBJ1-5	ASSIRDSHQPQH
TRBV30	12	TRBJ2-2	AWLWGPDTGELF
TRBV28	9	TRBJ2-7	ASYSPYEQY
TRBV11-3	13	TRBJ2-1	ASSDGQGPHNEQF
TRBV4-1	17	TRBJ2-1	ASSQASSPGGGNKFEQF
TRBV10-3	14	TRBJ1-1	AISESGVGQGVAAF
TRBV2	14	TRBJ2-2	ASHTQGLAGTGELF
TRBV6-5	11	TRBJ2-7	ASSSGRGYEQY
TRBV7-6	12	TRBJ2-3	ASSPGGRTDTQY
TRBV7-8	12	TRBJ1-3	ASSTTGVRGTIY
TRBV6-5	13	TRBJ2-7	ASSLRDRESDEQY
TRBV6-6	9	TRBJ2-7	ASSALYEQY
TRBV27	14	TRBJ1-6	ASRTIAGGYNSPLH
TRBV27	13	TRBJ1-3	ASSPTDSSGNTIY
TRBV19	11	TRBJ2-7	ASSFGPSYEQY
TRBV28	13	TRBJ1-2	ASSSPRQLNYGYT